This T cell receptor (beta chain) was obtained from a study of blood T cell repertoires in COVID-19. Study-wide context: The samples span acute and convalescent COVID-19 from the United States, Italy and Spain. T cells, B-cell-depleted T cells, or PBMCs supplied cDNA or gDNA.

Per the original data handling: Cell counts per sample came from amplifying reference gene primers. Profiling relied on immunoSEQ multiplex PCR, and the TCRdb table lists in-frame clones only, not all of them. V and J calls and clone size are those listed in that table; D and trimming were worked out from the DNA. This sample has 200,000 to 250,000 clones; around 84% occur once, and the top ten carry roughly 13%. CDR1 and CDR2 from the germline V gene are SGHTS and YDEGEE. V gave up 2 bases and J gave up 3 bases, with 14 bases separating them. The CDR3 runs 15 residues. The sample comprised peripheral blood. The receptor comes from a human donor in a cohort sampled during active COVID-19. The chain is built from TRBV5-8 and TRBJ1-1; D is possibly TRBD1 (5 bases). The CDR3 region has the DNA TGTGCCAGCAGCTTATATCAGGGAGGATACACTGAAGCTTTCTTT. It codes for CASSLYQGGYTEAFF.